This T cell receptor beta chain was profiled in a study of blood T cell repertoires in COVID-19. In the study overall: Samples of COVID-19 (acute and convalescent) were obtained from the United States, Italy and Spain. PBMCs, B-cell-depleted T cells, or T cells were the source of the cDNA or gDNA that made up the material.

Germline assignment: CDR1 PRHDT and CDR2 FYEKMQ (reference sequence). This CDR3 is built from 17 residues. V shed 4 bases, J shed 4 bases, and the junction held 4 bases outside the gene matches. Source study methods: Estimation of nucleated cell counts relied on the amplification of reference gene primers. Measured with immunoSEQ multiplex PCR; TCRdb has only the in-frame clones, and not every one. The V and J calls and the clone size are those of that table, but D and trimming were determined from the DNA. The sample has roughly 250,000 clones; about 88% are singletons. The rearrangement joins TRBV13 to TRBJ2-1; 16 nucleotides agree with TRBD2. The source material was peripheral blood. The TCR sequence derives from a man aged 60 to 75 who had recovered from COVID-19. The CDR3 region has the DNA TGTGCCAGCAGCTCGGGACTAGCGGGGGGGCCTTACAATGAGCAGTTCTTC. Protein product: CASSSGLAGGPYNEQFF. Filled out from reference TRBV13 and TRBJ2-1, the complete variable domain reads AAGVIQSPRHLIKEKRETATLKCYPIPRHDTVYWYQQGPGQDPQFLISFYEKMQSDKGSIPDRFSAQQFSDYHSELNMSSLELGDSALYFCASSSGLAGGPYNEQFFGPGTRLTVL.